This T cell receptor beta chain was documented in a study of blood T cell repertoires in COVID-19. Germline V gene data show CDR1 as PRHDT and CDR2 as FYEKMQ (reference sequence). CDR3 length: 16 amino acids. Trimming cost V 5 bases and J 2 bases; bases outside gene matches: 4. How the authors handled the data: Amplification with reference gene primers provided the estimates of nucleated cell counts. Repertoires were generated with immunoSEQ multiplex PCR, while TCRdb's copy carries only in-frame clones and drops some. The V and J calls and clone size come from that table; D and trimming were worked out from the DNA. The sample includes under 200,000 clones, roughly 84% of them seen just once.

The clonotype was recovered from a woman between 55 and 75 years old with acute or convalescent COVID-19. The chain couples TRBV13 to TRBJ1-4; 11 bases map to TRBD1. Specimen: peripheral blood. CDR3 coding DNA: TGTGCCAGCAGCGCAAGGGACAGGGGGACTAATGAAAAACTGTTTTTT. Translated: CASSARDRGTNEKLFF.